The 30 T cell receptor beta chains below were found in one sample sequenced in a study of cytomegalovirus exposure and HLA in healthy donors. The primer mix had 60 Vbeta and 13 Jbeta primers. TCRdb's table, derived via immunoSEQ multiplex PCR, lists solely in-frame clones and lacks some. This table holds roughly 55,000 clones, around 82% found once. Sequenced input: PBMCs. The receptors derive from a boy younger than 18 in good health and CMV-seropositive.

V usage is TRBV7-8 and J usage is TRBJ2-7, with 9 bases that match TRBD1. Trimming cost V 4 bases and J 7 bases; bases outside gene matches: 8. Germline-derived CDR1 and CDR2 are SGHVS and FQNEAQ. The CDR3 runs 14 residues. The CDR3 DNA reads as TGTGCCAGCAGCTGGGGGACAGGGAACGGTGAGCAGTACTTC. Translation: CASSWGTGNGEQYF.

The V gene is TRBV6-1, the J gene TRBJ2-5, with 11 bases aligning to TRBD2. The DNA end is a closer match to TRBJ2-7, so the J assignment may be wrong. Germline V gene data show CDR1 as MNHNS and CDR2 as SASEGT. This CDR3 has 15 residues. DNA of the CDR3: TGTGCCAGCAGTGAACTAGCGGGGGGTTCCTACGAGCAGTACTTC. It is translated as CASSELAGGSYEQYF.

This chain joins TRBV11-3 and TRBJ2-5; D possibly corresponds to TRBD1 (5 bases). The end of the DNA aligns better with TRBJ2-7, so the J call may be wrong. CDR3 size: 17 residues. Germline loops: CDR1 SGHNT, CDR2 YENEEA. In nucleotides, the CDR3 is TGTGCCAGCAGCTTAGATAGTGTAGGCAGGGCCCCTTACGAGCAGTACTTC. It translates to CASSLDSVGRAPYEQYF.

This clone was seen a few times. The chain combines TRBV5-5 with TRBJ1-2; 7 nucleotides align to TRBD1. Germline V gene sequence: CDR1 SGHKS, CDR2 YYEKEE (reference sequence). The junction had 8 bases not matched to a gene; V was cut back by 5 bases and J by 7 bases. The CDR3 contains 13 residues. The CDR3 nucleotides read TGTGCCAGCAGACCAACAGGGGACGTTGGCTACACCTTC. This translates into CASRPTGDVGYTF.

As DNA, the CDR3 is TGCGCCAGCAGCCAGACCGGACTGGCCAATTCACCCCTCCACTTT. Translating it yields CASSQTGLANSPLHF. This chain uses TRBV4-1 with TRBJ1-6; D unclear. This CDR3 contains 15 residues. Trimming pared 3 bases from V and 7 bases from J, leaving 13 bases between. The V gene's germline CDR1 is MGHRA and CDR2 YSYEKL.

This chain joins TRBV5-6 and TRBJ1-6; no firm D call. There are 14 residues in the CDR3. Trimming took 4 bases from V and 11 from J, leaving 16 bases between them. Germline V gene lookup returns CDR1 SGHDT and CDR2 YYEEEE. The CDR3 reads CASSPGGKRAPLHF. The CDR3 region has the DNA TGTGCCAGCAGCCCAGGAGGGAAGCGGGCACCCCTCCACTTT. Complete variable domain (other parts from reference TRBV5-6 and TRBJ1-6): DAGVTQSPTHLIKTRGQQVTLRCSPKSGHDTVSWYQQALGQGPQFIFQYYEEEERQRGNFPDRFSGHQFPNYSSELNVNALLLGDSALYLCASSPGGKRAPLHFGNGTRLTVT.

J is TRBJ2-7 and V is TRBV11-2; 7 bases line up with TRBD1. V shed 5 bases and J 5 bases; nucleotides not matched to a gene: 6. This CDR3 comprises 13 residues. Germline V lookup: CDR1 SGHAT, CDR2 FQNNGV. In nucleotides, the CDR3 is TGTGCCAGCAGCCCAGGGACAGCCCACGAGCAGTACTTC. This translates into CASSPGTAHEQYF.

The V and J genes are TRBV7-6 and TRBJ1-3; D is ambiguous. Germline assignment: CDR1 SGHVS and CDR2 FNYEAQ. This CDR3 comprises 16 residues. The V end was cut by 5 bases, the J end by 2 bases, with 16 bases between. This chain's CDR3 is CASSRGTAGAGNTIYF. The CDR3 DNA reads as TGTGCCAGCAGCCGAGGAACCGCCGGGGCTGGAAACACCATATATTTT.

This clone was seen only once. This rearrangement joins TRBV7-2 to TRBJ2-3; TRBD2 matches 10 bases. The V gene's germline CDR1 is SGHTA and CDR2 FQGNSA. The CDR3 has 16 amino acids. With 4 bases clipped from V and 4 bases from J, the junction kept 8 bases outside the gene matches. The DNA of the CDR3 is TGTGCCAGCAGCTCTAGGGCTAGCGGGGGACCAGATACGCAGTATTTT. Translated, it gives CASSSRASGGPDTQYF.

In DNA form, the CDR3 reads TGCGCCAGCAGGTCGCGGGGGGACCAAGAGACCCAGTACTTC. Encoded protein: CASRSRGDQETQYF. This sequence joins TRBV5-1 and TRBJ2-5; 8 bases agree with TRBD2. This CDR3 has 14 residues. CDR1 and CDR2 from the germline V gene are SGHRS and YFSETQ. The junction had 3 bases not matched to a gene; V was cut back by 5 bases and J by 0 bases. Full variable domain (outside the CDR3, taken from reference TRBV5-1 and TRBJ2-5): KAGVTQTPRYLIKTRGQQVTLSCSPISGHRSVSWYQQTPGQGLQFLFEYFSETQRNKGNFPGRFSGRQFSNSRSEMNVSTLELGDSALYLCASRSRGDQETQYFGPGTRLLVL.

The rearrangement links TRBV5-1 to TRBJ2-7; D may be TRBD1 (6 bases). Looked up from germline, CDR1 is SGHRS and CDR2 is YFSETQ. Trimming removed 3 bases at V and 6 bases at J, with 13 bases between. This CDR3 is built from 13 residues. The CDR3 bases are TGCGCCAGCAGCTCGACACAGGGTGGCGAGCAGTACTTC. Translating gives CASSSTQGGEQYF.

This chain joins TRBV9 and TRBJ1-1; D unresolved. V lost 4 bases and J lost 6, with 13 bases in between. The CDR3 spans 13 residues. Germline values: CDR1 SGDLS, CDR2 YYNGEE. The CDR3 DNA reads TGTGCCAGCAGCCCGGGGTGGAAGGCTGAAGCTTTCTTT. This encodes CASSPGWKAEAFF. Full variable domain (missing parts from reference TRBV9 and TRBJ1-1): DSGVTQTPKHLITATGQRVTLRCSPRSGDLSVYWYQQSLDQGLQFLIQYYNGEERAKGNILERFSAQQFPDLHSELNLSSLELGDSALYFCASSPGWKAEAFFGQGTRLTVV.

The chain combines TRBV5-1 with TRBJ2-5; D is perhaps TRBD2 (6 bases). The CDR3 is 13 residues long. Germline V gene lookup returns CDR1 SGHRS and CDR2 YFSETQ. V lost 1 base to trimming and J lost 7 bases, with 11 bases between them. The CDR3 nucleotides read TGCGCCAGCAGCTTGTATTCCGGGAGGACCCAGTACTTC. It translates to CASSLYSGRTQYF.

Only a few counts were recorded for this clone. The chain is built from TRBV9 and TRBJ2-7; 8 bases match TRBD1. With V trimmed by 0 bases and J by 4 bases, 3 bases remained unmatched. CDR3 length: 14 amino acids. Germline CDR1 SGDLS, CDR2 YYNGEE. The CDR3 DNA is TGTGCCAGCAGCGTAGATGGGACAGGTTACGAGCAGTACTTC. Protein: CASSVDGTGYEQYF. The variable domain in full, completed from reference TRBV9 and TRBJ2-7, reads DSGVTQTPKHLITATGQRVTLRCSPRSGDLSVYWYQQSLDQGLQFLIQYYNGEERAKGNILERFSAQQFPDLHSELNLSSLELGDSALYFCASSVDGTGYEQYFGPGTRLTVT.

The gene calls are TRBV6-1 and TRBJ1-2, with 7 bases fitting TRBD1. The CDR3 loop spans 17 amino acids. Germline V lookup: CDR1 MNHNS, CDR2 SASEGT. J lost 5 bases, V lost 4 bases, and 16 bases had no gene match. The CDR3, as DNA: TGTGCCAGCAGTGCCCGACGTCGAGGGACAGCGACTTATGGCTACACCTTC. Residues: CASSARRRGTATYGYTF.

This clone was recorded a few times. The chain carries TRBV2 and TRBJ2-7; 7 positions agree with TRBD1. CDR1 and CDR2 from the germline V gene are SNHLY and FYNNEI. V was pared by 1 base and J by 3 bases, with 3 bases of the junction left unmatched. The CDR3 totals 14 residues. CDR3 protein: CASSEGQGVYEQYF. In DNA, the CDR3 is TGTGCCAGCAGTGAAGGACAGGGTGTCTACGAGCAGTACTTC.

The chain couples TRBV5-1 to TRBJ2-3; possibly TRBD2 for D (5 bases). The CDR3 has 15 residues. The germline V gene encodes CDR1 SGHRS and CDR2 YFSETQ. Trimming cost V 0 bases and J 0 bases, with 8 bases left between them. CDR3 coding DNA: TGCGCCAGCAGCTTGGATAGCGCTAGCACAGATACGCAGTATTTT. Protein sequence: CASSLDSASTDTQYF.

The J gene is TRBJ2-7, the V gene TRBV6-5; 9 bases fit TRBD1. Looked up from germline, CDR1 is MNHEY and CDR2 is SVGAGI. The CDR3 totals 15 residues. Trimming took 3 bases from V and 2 from J; bases not matched to a gene: 5. The CDR3 here is CASSYGTGIPYEQYF. CDR3 in DNA: TGTGCCAGCAGTTATGGGACAGGGATTCCCTACGAGCAGTACTTC.

In this sample, this clone turned up a few times. The chain couples TRBV5-1 to TRBJ1-4; D not resolved. This CDR3 contains 15 residues. V lost 7 bases and J 4 bases, leaving 17 bases between the germline ends. Germline V gene lookup returns CDR1 SGHRS and CDR2 YFSETQ. The DNA for the CDR3 is TGCGCCAGCTGTCCTCTGGGTGGAGGTAATGAAAAACTGTTTTTT. Residues: CASCPLGGGNEKLFF.

The V gene is TRBV4-1, the J gene TRBJ1-6, with a weak D call TRBD1 (6 bases). V was clipped by 0 bases and J by 6 bases, with 21 bases between them. Per the germline V gene, CDR1 is MGHRA and CDR2 is YSYEKL. There are 19 residues in the CDR3. The CDR3 sequence: CASSQEQGLVQRINSPLHF. The CDR3, as DNA: TGCGCCAGCAGCCAAGAGCAGGGGTTGGTGCAGCGAATTAATTCACCCCTCCACTTT.

J is TRBJ2-7 and V is TRBV18; the D gene is possibly TRBD2 (6 bases). The CDR3 has 14 residues. Germline CDR1 reads KGHSH; CDR2 reads LQKENI. Trimming removed 6 bases from V and 1 base from J, with 13 bases in between. CDR3 region: CASSRGLTSYEQYF. CDR3 DNA sequence: TGTGCCAGCTCCCGGGGACTGACGTCCTACGAGCAGTACTTC.

This clone was found a few times. This chain joins TRBV11-2 and TRBJ2-1; D call uncertain. Germline V lookup: CDR1 SGHAT, CDR2 FQNNGV. V was clipped by 2 bases and J by 9 bases, with 5 bases between them. This CDR3 region has 11 residues. This CDR3 is CASSLQVEQFF. In DNA, the CDR3 is TGTGCCAGCAGCTTACAGGTTGAGCAGTTCTTC. The whole variable domain, filled in from reference TRBV11-2 and TRBJ2-1, reads EAGVAQSPRYKIIEKRQSVAFWCNPISGHATLYWYQQILGQGPKLLIQFQNNGVVDDSQLPKDRFSAERLKGVDSTLKIQPAKLEDSAVYLCASSLQVEQFFGPGTRLTVL.

This clone was seen a single time. This rearrangement joins TRBV27 to TRBJ2-6; D perhaps matches TRBD1 (5 bases). There are 17 residues in the CDR3. Per the germline V gene, CDR1 is MNHEY and CDR2 is SMNVEV (reference sequence). Trimming removed 6 bases at V and 1 base at J, with 16 bases between. The CDR3 DNA is TGTGCCAGCAGGACCCGCTTTACAGGTTCTGGGGCCAACGTCCTGACTTTC. It is translated as CASRTRFTGSGANVLTF.

This clone was counted once. V gene TRBV21-1 combines with J gene TRBJ2-5; the D call TRBD2 from the table was never checked on the DNA. TRBV21-1 is a pseudogene locus. The CDR3 is 12 amino acids. The CDR3 DNA follows: TGTGCCAGCACGGGAGGAGGTGAGACCCAGTACTTC. Amino acid sequence: CASTGGGETQYF.

The rearrangement joins TRBV7-9 to TRBJ1-2, with TRBD1 identical over 8 bases. This CDR3 contains 14 residues. Germline CDR1 reads SEHNR; CDR2 reads FQNEAQ (reference sequence). Losses at the gene ends were 3 bases for V and 4 bases for J; bases not matched to a gene: 4. The CDR3 nucleotides read TGTGCCAGCAGCTTCAAACAGGGGGGCTATGGCTACACCTTC. Protein product: CASSFKQGGYGYTF.

The chain uses TRBV7-3 and TRBJ1-1, with a tentative D call TRBD1 (5 bases). This CDR3 has 13 amino acids. Germline CDR1 SGHTA, CDR2 FQGTGA. Trimming pared 8 bases from V and 1 base from J, leaving 11 bases between. CDR3 in DNA: TGTGCCAGCTCAGGGTGGGGGAACACTGAAGCTTTCTTT. The encoded protein is CASSGWGNTEAFF.

This chain uses TRBV19 with TRBJ1-1, with a possible D match to TRBD1 (6 bases). V lost 7 bases and J 6 bases, leaving 9 bases between the germline ends. This CDR3 contains 11 residues. The germline V gene encodes CDR1 LNHDA and CDR2 SQIVND (reference sequence). The CDR3 sequence is CASTPGAEAFF. The DNA of the CDR3 is TGTGCCAGTACGCCAGGGGCTGAAGCTTTCTTT.

The V and J genes are TRBV10-3 and TRBJ1-5; a possible D gene is TRBD1 (5 bases). This CDR3 contains 18 residues. The V end was cut by 3 bases, the J end by 3 bases, with 21 bases between. Germline V gene data show CDR1 as ENHRY and CDR2 as SYGVKD. This CDR3 is CAISDPEEGRSFNQPQHF. CDR3 bases: TGTGCCATCAGTGATCCTGAGGAGGGGAGATCCTTCAATCAGCCCCAGCATTTT.

This chain uses TRBV6-1 with TRBJ2-1; 7 positions match TRBD1. There are 14 residues in the CDR3. Germline loops: CDR1 MNHNS, CDR2 SASEGT. J lost 5 bases, V lost 5 bases, and 6 bases had no gene match. CDR3 amino acids: CASSWSGQDNEQFF. The CDR3 bases are TGTGCCAGCAGTTGGTCCGGACAGGACAATGAGCAGTTCTTC.

The rearrangement joins TRBV6-5 to TRBJ1-2; TRBD1 matches at 7 bases. The CDR3 extends over 16 amino acids. The trim removed 1 base at V and 8 bases at J, leaving 13 bases unmatched. In germline, CDR1 is MNHEY, CDR2 SVGAGI. DNA of the CDR3: TGTGCCAGCAGTTACTTACTACAGGGGACCCCGGGGGGCTACACCTTC. It specifies CASSYLLQGTPGGYTF.